This entry concerns a single T cell receptor (beta chain). This specimen comes from a study of read filtering for tumor transcriptome and immune sequencing. Study-level background: Whole-transcriptome libraries were prepared after DNase treatment.

From 300 to 450 ng of RNA, a library with molecular barcoded alpha/delta and beta/gamma adaptors was made. Via MiXCR, TCRdb re-called the reads, giving one row per CDR3 protein. The sample records 100,000 to 150,000 distinct CDR3 sequences, 10% to 15% being singletons. The CDR3 sequence is 14 residues long. CDR1 LNHDA and CDR2 SQIVND come from the germline V gene (reference sequence). V was clipped by 6 bases and J by 9 bases, with 20 bases between them. The rearrangement uses TRBV19 and TRBJ1-1; tentatively, D is TRBD1 (5 bases). The source is a donor aged 40 or over with multiple myeloma. Sequencing was performed on a population of CD138-negative cells sorted from bone marrow. CDR3 region: CASRQPGPSSKAFF. DNA of the CDR3: TGTGCCAGTAGGCAGCCGGGACCGTCAAGCAAAGCTTTCTTT.